Following are 5 T cell receptor beta chains from one sample sequenced in a study of early T cells in non-severe SARS-CoV-2 infection. TCRdb called the 5' RACE reads again in MiXCR, with one record for every CDR3 protein. This table has fewer than 120,000 distinct CDR3 sequences, roughly 12% appearing once. This specimen consisted of whole blood, obtained at baseline. These receptors originate from an adult who was a healthcare worker with PCR-confirmed SARS-CoV-2 infection or an uninfected control (not recorded which).

This clonotype was counted a few times. V usage is TRBV12-3 or TRBV12-4 and J usage is TRBJ2-5; the D gene is possibly TRBD1 (5 bases). The CDR3 has 17 amino acids. The V end was cut by 2 bases, the J end by 0 bases, with 16 bases between. The CDR3 protein is CASSLNLGARHQETQYF. DNA for the CDR3: TGTGCCAGCAGTTTAAATCTAGGGGCGAGGCACCAAGAGACCCAGTACTTC.

The chain joins TRBV28 to TRBJ2-7; 9 bases are a match to TRBD2. Trimming removed 3 bases from V and 3 bases from J; junction bases left unmatched: 3. Germline V CDR1 and CDR2: MDHEN, SYDVKM. This CDR3 is 14 amino acids long. The CDR3 nucleotides are TGTGCCAGCAGTTTCAGCGGGAGGAACTACGAGCAGTACTTC. It yields the protein CASSFSGRNYEQYF.

This rearrangement joins TRBV7-2 to TRBJ2-1; TRBD2 agrees at 11 bases. The CDR3 has 16 residues. V shed 4 bases and J 6 bases; nucleotides not matched to a gene: 8. In germline, CDR1 is SGHTA, CDR2 FQGNSA. The CDR3 spells CASSSDSGRVINEQFF. The CDR3 DNA follows: TGTGCCAGCAGCTCAGATAGCGGGAGGGTTATCAATGAGCAGTTCTTC.

The chain recombines TRBV30 with TRBJ1-4; D perhaps matches TRBD1 (6 bases). V was trimmed by 0 bases and J by 5 bases, leaving 10 bases between them. The germline V gene encodes CDR1 GTSNPN and CDR2 SVGIG (reference sequence). The CDR3 loop spans 14 amino acids. The DNA for the CDR3 is TGTGCCTGGAGTGTAGGTGGGGGCAATGAAAAACTGTTTTTT. Its translation: CAWSVGGGNEKLFF.

There are a few counts of this clonotype. The rearrangement uses TRBV5-1 and TRBJ2-7; possible D gene TRBD1, 5 bases. Germline-derived CDR1 and CDR2 are SGHRS and YFSETQ. The CDR3 contains 13 residues. V lost 4 bases and J 0 bases, leaving 8 bases between the germline ends. This CDR3 reads CASSPGFSYEQYF. The CDR3 DNA reads as TGCGCCAGCAGCCCAGGGTTCTCCTACGAGCAGTACTTC.